This T cell receptor (delta chain) originates from a study of γδ T cells in repeated Plasmodium falciparum infection. Study overall: Age- and gender-matched Australian children served as comparison for malaria-exposed Malian children. Over approximately 640 days, donors received four mosquito-bite P. falciparum NF54 infections. Regarding the study as a whole: Vgamma9/Vdelta2+ T cells showed a stable polyclonal repertoire with shared TCRgamma sequences.

Gammadelta T cells were flow-sorted from PBMC into Vgamma9/Vdelta2+ and Vdelta2-negative populations for bulk analysis. Germline values: CDR1 TVYSNPD, CDR2 GDNSRS (reference sequence). The V and J ends lost 2 bases and 6 bases, in that order; junction bases with no gene match: 41. The CDR3 contains 25 residues. Remarks on this clone: Its specificity is not known. Given a far larger clone just one base away, this is likely a sequencing read error. Other nucleotide sequences in the sample specify the same CDR3.

TCRdb ran CATT on the multiplex PCR reads. This table has 50,000 to 65,000 delta-chain clones, about 1.5% appearing once. This chain links TRDV3 with TRDJ1, with 11 bases fitting TRDD3. Sequencing was performed on gamma-delta T cells from blood. The TCR comes from a pool of human donors (malaria-infected and uninfected, not separated). CDR3 amino acids: CAFADLSSPRWGIRTIYGSTYKLIF. The CDR3, as DNA: TGTGCCTTTGCCGACCTTTCGTCCCCCCGATGGGGGATACGGACGATCTACGGATCGACCTATAAACTCATCTTT.